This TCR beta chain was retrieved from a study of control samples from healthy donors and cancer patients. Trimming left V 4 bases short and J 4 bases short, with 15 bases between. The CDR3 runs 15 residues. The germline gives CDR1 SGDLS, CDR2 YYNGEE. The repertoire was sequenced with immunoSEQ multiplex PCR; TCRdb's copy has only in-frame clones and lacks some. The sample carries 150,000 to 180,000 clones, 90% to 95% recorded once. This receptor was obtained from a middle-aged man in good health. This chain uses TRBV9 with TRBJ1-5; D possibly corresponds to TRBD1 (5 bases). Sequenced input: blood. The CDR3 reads CASSPGGASNQPQHF. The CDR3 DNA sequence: TGTGCCAGCAGCCCGGGGGGAGCCTCGAATCAGCCCCAGCATTTT.